Each of the 9 T cell receptor beta chains below was sequenced from the same sample in a study of T cells in narcolepsy. Clones were read by immunoSEQ multiplex PCR, and TCRdb kept only the in-frame ones, dropping some. The table lists around 19,000 clones, roughly 80% of them singletons. The source material was memory (CD45RA-) CD4+ T cells from blood. Receptors originate from a human donor in good health.

The chain joins TRBV2 to TRBJ1-6; TRBD1 agrees at 8 bases. Losses at the gene ends were 5 bases for V and 1 base for J; bases not matched to a gene: 4. This CDR3 has 16 residues. CDR1 and CDR2 from the germline V gene are SNHLY and FYNNEI. The CDR3 is CASSPTGESYNSPLHF. For the CDR3, the DNA is TGTGCCAGCAGTCCGACAGGGGAGTCCTATAATTCACCCCTCCACTTT.

This clone showed up just once. The V and J genes are TRBV2 and TRBJ2-5; D is perhaps TRBD2 (5 bases). Trimming removed 7 bases from V and 9 bases from J, with 21 bases in between. The CDR3 covers 14 residues. The germline V gene has CDR1 SNHLY and CDR2 FYNNEI. The CDR3 region has the DNA TGTGCCAGCACCACAGACTTGATTGAGAGGGCCCAGTACTTC. The encoded protein is CASTTDLIERAQYF.

The J gene is TRBJ2-6, the V gene TRBV4-1, with unresolved D. The germline V and J ends were trimmed by 1 base and 1 base, with 11 bases remaining between them. CDR1 is MGHRA, CDR2 YSYEKL, per germline. This CDR3 has 17 amino acids. CDR3 DNA: TGCGCCAGCAGCCAAGCCCAAGTCCGTTCTGGGGCCAACGTCCTGACTTTC. Encoded protein: CASSQAQVRSGANVLTF.

This rearrangement joins TRBV28 to TRBJ1-1, with no clear D. The germline V gene encodes CDR1 MDHEN and CDR2 SYDVKM. V lost 7 bases and J lost 6, with 21 bases in between. This CDR3 is built from 15 residues. The CDR3 protein is CASTPWVNDLPEAFF. The CDR3 region has the DNA TGTGCCAGCACTCCGTGGGTGAATGACTTACCTGAAGCTTTCTTT.

This chain connects TRBV9 to TRBJ2-7; D is uncertain. The CDR3 runs to 14 residues. V was shortened by 4 bases and J by 1 base, with 12 bases between the two germline ends. Germline V gene sequence: CDR1 SGDLS, CDR2 YYNGEE. CDR3 loop: CASSPRTASYEQYF. CDR3 nucleotides: TGTGCCAGCAGCCCTAGGACGGCTTCCTACGAGCAGTACTTC. Combining the CDR3 with reference TRBV9 and TRBJ2-7 gives the whole variable domain DSGVTQTPKHLITATGQRVTLRCSPRSGDLSVYWYQQSLDQGLQFLIQYYNGEERAKGNILERFSAQQFPDLHSELNLSSLELGDSALYFCASSPRTASYEQYFGPGTRLTVT.

The rearrangement uses TRBV7-3 and TRBJ2-3, with D tentatively TRBD2 (5 bases). Germline CDR1 is SGHTA and CDR2 is FQGTGA. With 5 bases removed from V and 2 bases from J, the gap between germline ends came to 17 bases. The CDR3 sequence is 16 residues long. The CDR3 DNA reads as TGTGCCAGCAGCCGTAATAGGAGGTCTTCCACAGATACGCAGTATTTT. Amino acids: CASSRNRRSSTDTQYF.

The chain recombines TRBV6-1 with TRBJ1-1, with a tentative D call TRBD1 (5 bases). The CDR3 runs 15 residues. V was clipped by 3 bases and J by 3 bases, with 14 bases between them. The V gene's germline CDR1 is MNHNS and CDR2 SASEGT. Here the CDR3 reads CASSDRAGPDTEAFF. Here the CDR3 DNA reads TGTGCCAGCAGTGACAGAGCGGGACCTGACACTGAAGCTTTCTTT.

The rearrangement links TRBV27 to TRBJ1-5; D uncertain. Trimming left V 6 bases short and J 0 bases short, with 21 bases between. Germline CDR1 and CDR2: MNHEY and SMNVEV (reference sequence). The CDR3 contains 18 residues. This CDR3 is CASSPDMRDYYSNQPQHF. The CDR3 nucleotides read TGTGCCAGCAGCCCTGACATGAGAGACTATTATAGCAATCAGCCCCAGCATTTT.

There are a few counts of this clone. V usage is TRBV27 and J usage is TRBJ1-5; the D gene is possibly TRBD1 (5 bases). The germline V gene has CDR1 MNHEY and CDR2 SMNVEV (reference sequence). The CDR3 length is 15 residues. Trimming left V 3 bases short and J 0 bases short, with 9 bases between. In DNA, the CDR3 is TGTGCCAGCAGTTTGGGGGTCTATAGCAATCAGCCCCAGCATTTT. Protein product: CASSLGVYSNQPQHF.